The next 10 T cell receptor beta chains were all read from a single sample in a study of OX40 agonist ivuxolimab in advanced cancers. The assay was immunoSEQ multiplex PCR, and TCRdb's table has in-frame clones only and misses some. This table holds 70,000 to 95,000 clones, approximately 79% found once. Sequenced material: CD4+ or CD8+ T cells sorted from blood, taken in a trial of the OX40 agonist ivuxolimab. The receptors derive from an adult with an advanced solid tumor such as melanoma, head and neck, liver or kidney cancer.

This rearrangement joins TRBV5-5 to TRBJ1-1; 8 nucleotides align to TRBD1. The trim removed 3 bases at V and 3 bases at J, leaving 4 bases unmatched. The CDR3 covers 14 residues. Germline assignment: CDR1 SGHKS and CDR2 YYEKEE (reference sequence). The chain's CDR3 is CASSYLGQDTEAFF. The CDR3 DNA reads TGTGCCAGCAGCTACTTGGGACAGGACACTGAAGCTTTCTTT.

The rearrangement links TRBV7-2 to TRBJ2-3, with D possibly TRBD1 on 5 matching bases. V was trimmed by 11 bases and J by 1 base, leaving 13 bases between them. The CDR3 loop spans 13 amino acids. The germline V gene encodes CDR1 SGHTA and CDR2 FQGNSA. In nucleotides, the CDR3 is TGTGCCCAGAGGACAAGAGGCACAGATACGCAGTATTTT. It specifies CAQRTRGTDTQYF.

The rearrangement uses TRBV28 and TRBJ1-2; tentative D call: TRBD1 (5 bases). V gave up 5 bases and J gave up 4 bases, with 8 bases separating them. CDR1 is MDHEN and CDR2 is SYDVKM in the germline V gene. This CDR3 has 12 residues. The CDR3: CASSPQGYGYTF. CDR3 coding DNA: TGTGCCAGCAGTCCCCAGGGCTATGGCTACACCTTC.

The rearrangement joins TRBV5-1 to TRBJ2-1; D uncertain. This CDR3 comprises 13 residues. Germline V CDR1 and CDR2: SGHRS, YFSETQ. V lost 5 bases to trimming and J lost 0 bases, with 6 bases between them. This CDR3 reads CASSWSSYNEQFF. The CDR3 DNA sequence: TGCGCCAGCAGTTGGAGCTCCTACAATGAGCAGTTCTTC.

This chain joins TRBV6-5 and TRBJ1-1; TRBD1 matches at 7 bases. Looked up from germline, CDR1 is MNHEY and CDR2 is SVGAGI. The CDR3 totals 12 residues. J lost 8 bases, V lost 4 bases, and 4 bases had no gene match. CDR3 sequence reads: CASSWQQGEAFF. The CDR3 DNA reads as TGTGCCAGCAGTTGGCAACAGGGGGAAGCTTTCTTT.

A few counts support this clone. The J gene is TRBJ1-2, the V gene TRBV18, with TRBD1 matching 7 bases. The CDR3 spans 15 residues. After removal of 2 bases from V and 8 bases from J, the junction contained 11 bases not matched to a gene. Per germline, CDR1 KGHSH and CDR2 LQKENI. The CDR3 nucleotides are TGTGCCAGCTCACCAGTTTTTCGGACAGGAGAAGGCTACACCTTC. As protein: CASSPVFRTGEGYTF.

The chain couples TRBV7-9 to TRBJ2-5, with D maybe TRBD2 (5 bases). Germline CDR1 is SEHNR and CDR2 is FQNEAQ (reference sequence). Trimming removed 3 bases at V and 2 bases at J, with 7 bases between. This CDR3 spans 13 amino acids. The CDR3 DNA follows: TGTGCCAGCAGCTTGTGGGAGCAAGAGACCCAGTACTTC. Encoded protein: CASSLWEQETQYF.

The CDR3 DNA reads as TGTGCCAGCAGTTGGACACTAGCGGGGGACCAAGAGACCCAGTACTTC. As protein: CASSWTLAGDQETQYF. The chain employs TRBV6-5 and TRBJ2-5; 11 nucleotides match TRBD2. Trimming took 4 bases from V and 0 from J; bases not matched to a gene: 4. Per germline, CDR1 MNHEY and CDR2 SVGAGI. The CDR3 length is 16 residues.

In this sample, this clone turned up a few times. This sequence joins TRBV5-4 and TRBJ2-3, with 8 positions matching TRBD1. V lost 0 bases to trimming and J lost 2 bases; unmatched junction nucleotides: 2. Germline CDR1 SGHNT, CDR2 YYREEE (reference sequence). The CDR3 is 15 amino acids. The DNA for the CDR3 is TGTGCCAGCAGCTTGGACAGGGGGTTCACAGATACGCAGTATTTT. Translation gives CASSLDRGFTDTQYF. Complete variable domain (other parts from reference TRBV5-4 and TRBJ2-3): ETGVTQSPTHLIKTRGQQVTLRCSSQSGHNTVSWYQQALGQGPQFIFQYYREEENGRGNFPPRFSGLQFPNYSSELNVNALELDDSALYLCASSLDRGFTDTQYFGPGTRLTVL.

The V and J genes are TRBV30 and TRBJ1-6, with 7 bases fitting TRBD1. Germline V gene lookup returns CDR1 GTSNPN and CDR2 SVGIG (reference sequence). The CDR3 loop spans 15 amino acids. After removal of 7 bases from V and 10 bases from J, the junction contained 16 bases not matched to a gene. This CDR3 reads CASTPAEDRVSPLHF. The CDR3 DNA sequence: TGTGCCTCCACTCCGGCTGAAGACAGGGTCTCACCCCTCCACTTT.